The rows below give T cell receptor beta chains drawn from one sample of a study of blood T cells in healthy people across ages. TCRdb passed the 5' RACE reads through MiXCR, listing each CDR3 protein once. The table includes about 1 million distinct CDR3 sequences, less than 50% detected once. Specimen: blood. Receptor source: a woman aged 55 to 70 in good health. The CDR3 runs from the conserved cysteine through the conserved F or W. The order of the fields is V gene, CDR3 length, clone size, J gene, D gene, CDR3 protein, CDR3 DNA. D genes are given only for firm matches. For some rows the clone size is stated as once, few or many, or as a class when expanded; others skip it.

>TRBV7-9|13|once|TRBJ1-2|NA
CASSLMGMDGYTF
TGTGCCAGCAGCTTAATGGGAATGGATGGCTACACCTTC
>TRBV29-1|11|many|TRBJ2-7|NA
CSVGSGYEQYF
TGCAGCGTAGGGTCCGGGTACGAGCAGTACTTC
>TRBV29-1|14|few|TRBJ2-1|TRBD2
CSSGREGWYNEQFF
TGCAGCTCGGGACGGGAGGGCTGGTACAATGAGCAGTTCTTC
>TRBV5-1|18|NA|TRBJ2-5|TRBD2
CASSFPSSSGRGRETQYF
TGCGCCAGCAGCTTCCCCTCTTCTAGCGGGAGAGGGCGAGAGACCCAGTACTTC
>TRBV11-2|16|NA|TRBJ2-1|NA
CASSPIGENSYNEQFF
TGTGCCAGCAGCCCGATCGGTGAAAACTCCTACAATGAGCAGTTCTTC
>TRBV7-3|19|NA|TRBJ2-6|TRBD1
CASSFSGTGVPSGANVLTF
TGTGCCAGCAGCTTTTCCGGGACAGGGGTCCCCTCTGGGGCCAACGTCCTGACTTTC
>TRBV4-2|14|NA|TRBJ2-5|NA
CASSQDPIGETQYF
TGTGCCAGCAGCCAAGACCCTATCGGGGAGACCCAGTACTTC
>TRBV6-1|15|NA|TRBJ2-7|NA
CASSEGENRAYEQYF
TGTGCCAGCAGTGAAGGGGAGAACCGAGCCTACGAGCAGTACTTC
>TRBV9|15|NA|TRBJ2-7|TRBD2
CASSEGLAAGHEQYF
TGTGCCAGCAGCGAGGGACTAGCGGCGGGCCACGAGCAGTACTTC
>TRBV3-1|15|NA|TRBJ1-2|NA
CASSQESGGSHGYTF
TGTGCCAGCAGCCAAGAATCGGGGGGGAGTCATGGCTACACCTTC
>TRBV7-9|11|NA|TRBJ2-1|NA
CAGSSGSEQFF
TGTGCCGGCAGCTCGGGTAGTGAGCAGTTCTTC
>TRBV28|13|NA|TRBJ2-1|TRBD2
CASSVAGINEQFF
TGTGCCAGCAGTGTAGCGGGGATTAACGAGCAGTTCTTC
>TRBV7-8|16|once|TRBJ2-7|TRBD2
CASSSTIAGVRNEQYF
TGTGCCAGCAGCTCGACCATAGCGGGAGTACGTAATGAGCAGTACTTC
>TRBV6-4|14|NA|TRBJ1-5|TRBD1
CASTLDRDPQPQHF
TGTGCCAGCACCCTGGACAGGGATCCTCAGCCCCAGCATTTT
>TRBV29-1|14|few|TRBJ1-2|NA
CSVGRVGTNYGYTF
TGCAGCGTGGGCCGGGTAGGGACGAATTATGGCTACACCTTC
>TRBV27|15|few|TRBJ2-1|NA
CASSFGQGPYNEQFF
TGTGCCAGCAGTTTTGGGCAGGGGCCCTACAATGAGCAGTTCTTC
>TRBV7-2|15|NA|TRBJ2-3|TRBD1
CASSLDRGQVDTQYF
TGTGCCAGCAGCTTAGACAGGGGGCAGGTAGATACGCAGTATTTT
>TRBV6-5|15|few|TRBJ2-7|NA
CASSYSSGAVGEQYF
TGTGCCAGCAGTTACTCCTCTGGGGCCGTGGGCGAGCAGTACTTC
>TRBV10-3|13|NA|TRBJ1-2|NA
CAISDQSGYGYTF
TGTGCCATCAGTGATCAGAGTGGCTATGGCTACACCTTC
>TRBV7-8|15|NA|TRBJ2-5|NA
CASSSSPRRGETQYF
TGTGCCAGCAGCTCCAGCCCCAGGAGAGGAGAGACCCAGTACTTC
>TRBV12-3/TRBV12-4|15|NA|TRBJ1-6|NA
CASSFGGGYNSPLHF
TGTGCCAGCAGTTTCGGGGGAGGGTATAATTCACCCCTCCACTTT
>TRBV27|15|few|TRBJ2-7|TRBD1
CASSFVFGTDYEQYF
TGTGCCAGCAGTTTTGTCTTCGGGACAGACTACGAGCAGTACTTC
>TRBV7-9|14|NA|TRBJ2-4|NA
CASSFVGLKNIQYF
TGTGCCAGCAGCTTCGTGGGTCTAAAAAACATTCAGTACTTC
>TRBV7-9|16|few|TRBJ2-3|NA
CASSLAAMGVTDTQYF
TGTGCCAGCAGCTTAGCCGCGATGGGGGTCACAGATACGCAGTATTTT
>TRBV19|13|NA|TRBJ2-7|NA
CASSSRSFHEQYF
TGTGCCAGTAGTAGCAGAAGCTTCCACGAGCAGTACTTC
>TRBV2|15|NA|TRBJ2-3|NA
CASSDEAGGTDTQYF
TGTGCCAGCAGTGATGAAGCGGGTGGAACAGATACGCAGTATTTT
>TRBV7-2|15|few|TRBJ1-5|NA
CASSLTPGGVQPQHF
TGTGCCAGCAGCTTAACGCCTGGGGGGGTGCAGCCCCAGCATTTT